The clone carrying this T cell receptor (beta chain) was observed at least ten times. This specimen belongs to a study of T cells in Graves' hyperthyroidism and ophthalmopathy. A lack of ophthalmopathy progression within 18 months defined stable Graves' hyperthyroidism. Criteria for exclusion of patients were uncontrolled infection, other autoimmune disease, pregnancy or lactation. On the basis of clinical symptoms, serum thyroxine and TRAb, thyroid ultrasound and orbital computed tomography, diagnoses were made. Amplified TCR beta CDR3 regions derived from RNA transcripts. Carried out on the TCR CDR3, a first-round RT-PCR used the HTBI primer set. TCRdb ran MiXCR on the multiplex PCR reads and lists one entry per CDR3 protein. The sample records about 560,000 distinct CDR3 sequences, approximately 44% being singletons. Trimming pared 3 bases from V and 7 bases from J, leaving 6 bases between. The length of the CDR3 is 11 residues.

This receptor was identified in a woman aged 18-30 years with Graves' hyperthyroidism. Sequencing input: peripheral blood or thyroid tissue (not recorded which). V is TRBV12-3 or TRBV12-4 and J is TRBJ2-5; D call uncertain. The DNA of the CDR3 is TGTGCCAGCAGTTTTGCCGGGACCCAGTACTTC. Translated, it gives CASSFAGTQYF.